The next 12 T cell receptor beta chains were all read from a single sample in a study of cytomegalovirus exposure and HLA in healthy donors. This PCR relied on a set of 60 Vbeta primers and 13 Jbeta primers. Profiling relied on immunoSEQ multiplex PCR, and the TCRdb table lists in-frame clones only, not all of them. The sample includes fewer than 200,000 clones, more than 60% of them seen just once. The sequenced sample was PBMCs. These receptors all come from a human donor in good health.

CDR3: CASSLLLGRGAEQYF. In nucleotides, the CDR3 is TGTGCCAGCAGCCTTTTACTCGGTCGTGGAGCTGAGCAGTACTTC. This chain joins TRBV14 and TRBJ2-7; D is undetermined. Germline V CDR1 and CDR2: SGHDN, FVKESK. CDR3 size: 15 residues. Trimming cost V 4 bases and J 7 bases, with 20 bases left between them.

J is TRBJ2-2 and V is TRBV4-1, with 8 positions matching TRBD1. The CDR3 is 17 residues long. Germline V gene sequence: CDR1 MGHRA, CDR2 YSYEKL. The V gene end was trimmed by 0 bases and the J gene end by 7 bases; junction bases not matched to a gene: 10. CDR3 nucleotide sequence: TGCGCCAGCAGCCAAGACCCTCGGACAGGGCGGGACGGGGAGCTGTTTTTT. Residues: CASSQDPRTGRDGELFF.

The gene calls are TRBV2 and TRBJ2-7; TRBD1 matches at 12 bases. From germline, CDR1 is SNHLY and CDR2 FYNNEI. V dropped 7 bases and J dropped 5; count of bases not matched to a gene: 6. The CDR3 extends over 14 amino acids. In DNA, the CDR3 is TGTGCCAGCACCTGGGACAGGGGGCAGGACGAGCAGTACTTC. Its protein is CASTWDRGQDEQYF.

The CDR3 DNA reads TGTGCCAGCACCGACTCTGGACTAGGCAACACTGAAGCTTTCTTT. Residues: CASTDSGLGNTEAFF. The chain uses TRBV7-9 and TRBJ1-1, with unresolved D. V was pared by 7 bases and J by 2 bases, with 17 bases between. Germline V CDR1 and CDR2: SEHNR, FQNEAQ (reference sequence). This CDR3 spans 15 amino acids.

This clone was observed a handful of times. The chain links TRBV9 to TRBJ2-3, with 9 positions matching TRBD1. The CDR3 runs 18 residues. Trimming took 5 bases from V and 1 from J; bases not matched to a gene: 14. CDR1 is SGDLS, CDR2 YYNGEE, per germline. For the CDR3, the DNA is TGTGCCAGCAGTTCCGGGACAGGGAGGGGGTTGGGCACAGATACGCAGTATTTT. This gives the protein CASSSGTGRGLGTDTQYF.

V usage is TRBV5-4 and J usage is TRBJ2-1; tentative D call: TRBD1 (6 bases). Germline V gives CDR1 SGHNT, CDR2 YYREEE (reference sequence). Between the trimmed V and J ends, which lost 0 bases and 15 bases, there was a span of 16 bases. The CDR3 extends over 13 amino acids. The CDR3 loop is CASSLDRTGTPFF. The CDR3 DNA is TGTGCCAGCAGCTTGGATCGAACAGGGACCCCGTTCTTC.

This chain uses TRBV9 with TRBJ1-2; TRBD1 might be the D (6 bases). Germline CDR1 reads SGDLS; CDR2 reads YYNGEE. Trimming shortened V by 3 bases and J by 4 bases, and 16 bases separated the two germline ends. The CDR3 consists of 15 residues. CDR3 bases: TGTGCCAGCAGCGCATTCTCCGGGACACCCTATGGCTACACCTTC. Protein product: CASSAFSGTPYGYTF.

This clone was seen many times. The chain joins TRBV4-1 to TRBJ1-1; the D gene is possibly TRBD1 (5 bases). Germline V gene lookup returns CDR1 MGHRA and CDR2 YSYEKL. CDR3 size: 15 residues. The V gene lost 6 bases and the J gene lost 1 base, with 15 bases spanning the gap. The CDR3 loop reads CASRHPGHRNTEAFF. CDR3 nucleotides: TGCGCCAGCAGACACCCAGGACACCGGAACACTGAAGCTTTCTTT.

This clone turned up a few times. The rearrangement joins TRBV4-1 to TRBJ2-5; 7 nucleotides agree with TRBD2. The junction had 0 bases not matched to a gene; V was cut back by 0 bases and J by 2 bases. The CDR3 length is 14 residues. The germline CDR1 and CDR2 sequences are MGHRA and YSYEKL. CDR3: CASSQEGGQETQYF. The CDR3 region has the DNA TGCGCCAGCAGCCAAGAGGGGGGGCAAGAGACCCAGTACTTC.

The V call is TRBV9, the J call TRBJ1-2, with unresolved D. Trimming removed 6 bases from V and 2 bases from J, with 11 bases in between. Germline V gene lookup returns CDR1 SGDLS and CDR2 YYNGEE. The CDR3 runs 13 residues. As DNA, the CDR3 is TGTGCCAGCACACCAGATCAGAACTATGGCTACACCTTC. Translated, it gives CASTPDQNYGYTF.

The chain couples TRBV19 to TRBJ1-1; D remains ambiguous. Germline-derived CDR1 and CDR2 are LNHDA and SQIVND (reference sequence). The CDR3 is 13 amino acids. Between the trimmed V and J ends, which lost 3 bases and 1 base, there was a span of 6 bases. The CDR3 loop is CASSMEGNTEAFF. The CDR3 DNA reads TGTGCCAGTAGTATGGAGGGGAACACTGAAGCTTTCTTT.

The V gene is TRBV7-9, the J gene TRBJ2-3; D might be TRBD2 (5 bases). Germline V gene sequence: CDR1 SEHNR, CDR2 FQNEAQ (reference sequence). V shed 1 base and J shed 1 base, with 9 bases lying between them. The CDR3 has 15 residues. DNA of the CDR3: TGTGCCAGCAGCTTAGGGAGCGGTGGCACAGATACGCAGTATTTT. This translates into CASSLGSGGTDTQYF.